The 14 T cell receptor beta chains reported below all come from one sample, sequenced in a study of T cell repertoires in cytomegalovirus infection. TCRdb reanalysed the reads using MiXCR and keeps one entry per CDR3 protein. The sample has 740,000 or so distinct CDR3 sequences; roughly 35% are singletons. The sequenced sample was PBMCs. These receptors all stem from a human donor in good health (CMV status not recorded). Some clones in this sample may be carry-over from other donors' samples.

Concerning this clonotype itself: A junction boundary mismatches the germline segment, possibly from a read error. The chain combines TRBV7-2 with TRBJ1-2; TRBD1 is a possible D gene (5 bases). The CDR3 consists of 13 residues. Germline-derived CDR1 and CDR2 are SGHTA and FQGNSA. CDR3 sequence: CASSGAANYCYTF. CDR3 coding DNA: TGTGCCAGCAGCGGGGCAGCTAACTATTGCTACACCTTC.

The rearrangement uses TRBV19 and TRBJ1-4, with 11 positions matching TRBD1. Trimming took 4 bases from V and 10 from J; bases not matched to a gene: 8. The CDR3 is 15 residues long. Germline V gene lookup returns CDR1 LNHDA and CDR2 SQIVND (reference sequence). The CDR3 loop is CASSSWDRGTAKLFF. The CDR3 DNA reads TGTGCCAGTAGTAGCTGGGACAGGGGGACTGCAAAACTGTTTTTT.

CDR3 coding DNA: TGTGCCAGCAGTTCAAAGGAGGGGCGCTCTGGGGCCAACGTCCTGACTTTC. Protein sequence: CASSSKEGRSGANVLTF. This chain connects TRBV28 to TRBJ2-6, with D possibly being TRBD2 (6 bases). Trimming shortened V by 4 bases and J by 0 bases, and 13 bases separated the two germline ends. CDR1 is MDHEN and CDR2 is SYDVKM in the germline V gene. CDR3 length: 17 residues.

The rearrangement links TRBV5-4 to TRBJ2-2; 7 bases match TRBD2. This CDR3 has 14 amino acids. V lost 4 bases and J lost 7; bases outside the gene matches: 7. The germline V gene encodes CDR1 SGHNT and CDR2 YYREEE (reference sequence). The CDR3 DNA reads as TGTGCCAGCAGCCGCTGGGCGGGGGTCGGGGAGCTGTTTTTT. Translation: CASSRWAGVGELFF. Supplemented by reference TRBV5-4 and TRBJ2-2, the full variable domain reads ETGVTQSPTHLIKTRGQQVTLRCSSQSGHNTVSWYQQALGQGPQFIFQYYREEENGRGNFPPRFSGLQFPNYSSELNVNALELDDSALYLCASSRWAGVGELFFGEGSRLTVL.

This clonotype was observed a handful of times. The chain joins TRBV7-9 to TRBJ2-1; possible D gene TRBD1, 5 bases. Germline assignment: CDR1 SEHNR and CDR2 FQNEAQ (reference sequence). V shed 7 bases and J shed 6 bases, with 19 bases lying between them. This CDR3 region has 15 residues. CDR3 in amino acids: CASILTGQGSNEQFF. In DNA form, the CDR3 reads TGTGCCAGCATCCTTACAGGCCAAGGGTCCAATGAGCAGTTCTTC.

The V and J genes are TRBV3-1 and TRBJ1-1, with 9 bases lining up with TRBD1. Unmatched junction bases numbered 3, after V lost 0 bases and J lost 1 base. The CDR3 consists of 16 residues. Germline assignment: CDR1 LGHDT and CDR2 YNNKEL (reference sequence). The CDR3 bases are TGTGCCAGCAGCCAAGAGGGGACAGGGCCGAACACTGAAGCTTTCTTT. This gives the protein CASSQEGTGPNTEAFF.

The chain carries TRBV12-3 or TRBV12-4 and TRBJ1-2; D is undetermined. The CDR3 is made up of 14 amino acids. The V and J ends lost 1 base and 2 bases respectively, with 8 bases between them. The CDR3 coding sequence is TGTGCCAGCAGTTTAGGAGCCCTAAACTATGGCTACACCTTC. Its translation: CASSLGALNYGYTF.

The rearrangement joins TRBV5-1 to TRBJ1-2; 8 positions agree with TRBD1. This CDR3 spans 15 amino acids. V dropped 5 bases and J dropped 8; count of bases not matched to a gene: 14. Per the germline V gene, CDR1 is SGHRS and CDR2 is YFSETQ. The chain's CDR3 is CASREPGQATLGYTF. CDR3 bases: TGCGCCAGCAGAGAACCGGGACAGGCGACTTTGGGCTACACCTTC.

This chain uses TRBV6-6 with TRBJ2-3, with D perhaps TRBD2 (6 bases). This CDR3 contains 17 residues. Germline CDR1 MNHNY, CDR2 SVGAGI (reference sequence). Trimming removed 6 bases at V and 2 bases at J, with 21 bases between. DNA of the CDR3: TGTGCCAGCAGGGGAAACCCAGGGCGGGGTGCCACAGATACGCAGTATTTT. As protein: CASRGNPGRGATDTQYF.

This clonotype showed up just a few times. This rearrangement joins TRBV20-1 to TRBJ1-1, with D tentatively TRBD1 (5 bases). The CDR3 is 15 residues long. Germline-derived CDR1 and CDR2 are DFQATT and SNEGSKA (reference sequence). With 6 bases removed from V and 1 base from J, the gap between germline ends came to 18 bases. The CDR3 nucleotides read TGCAGTGCCATGCTCGGGACGCGTGGGAACACTGAAGCTTTCTTT. This translates into CSAMLGTRGNTEAFF.

The genes are TRBV5-1 and TRBJ1-1; D perhaps matches TRBD1 (5 bases). V was trimmed by 0 bases and J by 7 bases, leaving 16 bases between them. Germline V CDR1 and CDR2: SGHRS, YFSETQ. The CDR3 covers 15 residues. The CDR3 DNA follows: TGCGCCAGCAGCTTGGAGCAGGGAGGGGATCTTGAAGCTTTCTTT. Its protein product is CASSLEQGGDLEAFF.

This clonotype was observed a handful of times. J is TRBJ2-2 and V is TRBV6-1; D perhaps matches TRBD1 (6 bases). Per the germline V gene, CDR1 is MNHNS and CDR2 is SASEGT. V dropped 7 bases and J dropped 0 bases, with 15 bases sitting between them. This CDR3 has 16 residues. CDR3 nucleotides: TGTGCCAGCAAACTTCCACGGACAGCGAACACCGGGGAGCTGTTTTTT. Its protein product is CASKLPRTANTGELFF.

The rearrangement joins TRBV5-6 to TRBJ2-5, with D tentatively TRBD1 (5 bases). CDR3 size: 16 residues. Trimming took 4 bases from V and 0 from J, leaving 16 bases between them. Germline V gene lookup returns CDR1 SGHDT and CDR2 YYEEEE. This CDR3 reads CASSARQLLYQETQYF. The CDR3 nucleotides are TGTGCCAGCAGCGCAAGACAGTTATTGTACCAAGAGACCCAGTACTTC.

This clonotype was seen only a few times. The rearrangement uses TRBV6-1 and TRBJ1-6; the D gene is possibly TRBD1 (6 bases). CDR3 length: 14 amino acids. V lost 5 bases and J 7 bases, leaving 12 bases between the germline ends. Germline CDR1 is MNHNS and CDR2 is SASEGT. The CDR3 sequence: CASSYQGRNSPLHF. The DNA for the CDR3 is TGTGCCAGCAGTTATCAGGGGCGGAATTCACCCCTCCACTTT.